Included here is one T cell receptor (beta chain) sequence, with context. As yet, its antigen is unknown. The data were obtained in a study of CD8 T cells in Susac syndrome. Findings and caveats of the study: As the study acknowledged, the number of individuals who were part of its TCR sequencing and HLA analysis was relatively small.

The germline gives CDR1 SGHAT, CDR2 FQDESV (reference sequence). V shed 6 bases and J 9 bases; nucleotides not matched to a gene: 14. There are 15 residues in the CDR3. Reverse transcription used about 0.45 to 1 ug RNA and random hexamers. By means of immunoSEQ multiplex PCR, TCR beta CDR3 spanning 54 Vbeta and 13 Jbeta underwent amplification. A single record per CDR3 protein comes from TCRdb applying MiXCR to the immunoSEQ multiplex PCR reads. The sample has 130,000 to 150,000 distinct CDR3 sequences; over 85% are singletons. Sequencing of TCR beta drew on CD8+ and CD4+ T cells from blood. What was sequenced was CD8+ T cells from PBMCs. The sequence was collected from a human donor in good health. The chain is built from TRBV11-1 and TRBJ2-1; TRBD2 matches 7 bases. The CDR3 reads CASRGGTPKVAEQFF. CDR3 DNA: TGTGCCAGCAGGGGGGGGACTCCAAAGGTCGCTGAGCAGTTCTTC.